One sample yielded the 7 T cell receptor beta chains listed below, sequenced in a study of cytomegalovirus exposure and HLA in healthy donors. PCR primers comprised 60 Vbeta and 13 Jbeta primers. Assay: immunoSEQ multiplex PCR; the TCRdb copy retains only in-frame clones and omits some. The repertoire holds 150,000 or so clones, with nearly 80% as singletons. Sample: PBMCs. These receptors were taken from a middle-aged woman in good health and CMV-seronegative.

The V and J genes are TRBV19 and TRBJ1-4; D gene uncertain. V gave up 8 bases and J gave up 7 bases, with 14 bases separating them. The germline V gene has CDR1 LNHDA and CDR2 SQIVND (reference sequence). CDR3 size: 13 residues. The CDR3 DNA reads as TGTGCCAGTGTAGGAGGCCTGTCTGAAAAACTGTTTTTT. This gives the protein CASVGGLSEKLFF.

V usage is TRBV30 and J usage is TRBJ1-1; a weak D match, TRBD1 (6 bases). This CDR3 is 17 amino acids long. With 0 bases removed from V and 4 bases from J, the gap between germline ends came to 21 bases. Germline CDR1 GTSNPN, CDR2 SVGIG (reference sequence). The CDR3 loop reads CAWSVMVAVTGFTEAFF. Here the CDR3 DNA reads TGTGCCTGGAGTGTAATGGTCGCAGTCACAGGGTTCACTGAAGCTTTCTTT.

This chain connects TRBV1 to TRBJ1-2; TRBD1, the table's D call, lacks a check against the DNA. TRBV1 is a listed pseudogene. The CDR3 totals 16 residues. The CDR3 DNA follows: TGCACCAGCAGCCAAGATTACGAAGGGACAGGGGATGGCTACACCTTC. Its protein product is CTSSQDYEGTGDGYTF.

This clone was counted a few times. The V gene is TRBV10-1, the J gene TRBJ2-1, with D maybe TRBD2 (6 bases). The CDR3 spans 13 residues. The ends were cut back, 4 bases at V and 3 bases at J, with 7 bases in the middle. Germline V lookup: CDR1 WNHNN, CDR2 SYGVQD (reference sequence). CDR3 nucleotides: TGCGCCAGCAGTGCCGGGAGCTACAATGAGCAGTTCTTC. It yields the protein CASSAGSYNEQFF.

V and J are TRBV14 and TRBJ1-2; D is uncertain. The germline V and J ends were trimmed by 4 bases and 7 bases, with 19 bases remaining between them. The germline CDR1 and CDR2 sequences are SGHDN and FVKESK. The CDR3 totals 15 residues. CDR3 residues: CASSPRWRAMGGYTF. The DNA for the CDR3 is TGTGCCAGCAGCCCCCGTTGGAGGGCTATGGGTGGCTACACCTTC. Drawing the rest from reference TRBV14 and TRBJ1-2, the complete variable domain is EAGVTQFPSHSVIEKGQTVTLRCDPISGHDNLYWYRRVMGKEIKFLLHFVKESKQDESGMPNNRFLAERTGGTYSTLKVQPAELEDSGVYFCASSPRWRAMGGYTFGSGTRLTVV.

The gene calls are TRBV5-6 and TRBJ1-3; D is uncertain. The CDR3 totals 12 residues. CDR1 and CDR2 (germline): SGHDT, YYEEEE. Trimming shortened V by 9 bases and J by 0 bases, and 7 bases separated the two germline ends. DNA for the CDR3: TGTGCCACCTCAGGCTCTGGAAACACCATATATTTT. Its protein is CATSGSGNTIYF.

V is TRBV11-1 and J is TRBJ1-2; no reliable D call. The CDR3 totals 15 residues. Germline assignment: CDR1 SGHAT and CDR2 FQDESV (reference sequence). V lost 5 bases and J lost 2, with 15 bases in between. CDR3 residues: CASSLNADPNYGYTF. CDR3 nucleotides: TGTGCCAGCAGCCTAAACGCGGATCCGAACTATGGCTACACCTTC.